This is a list of T cell receptor beta chains from one sample in a study of T cell repertoires in cytomegalovirus infection. The antigens of these receptors remain unknown. TCRdb analysed the reads with MiXCR anew, one entry per CDR3 protein. Here the sample spans 700,000 to 850,000 distinct CDR3 sequences, around a third being singletons. The sequenced sample was cultured CD8+ T cells from PBMCs, obtained from culture after CMV antigen stimulation. The receptor source for this set is a human donor in good health (CMV status not recorded). Some clones in this sample may be carry-over from other donors' samples. The CDR3 runs from the conserved cysteine through the conserved F or W. Fields, in order: D gene, V gene, J gene, clone size, CDR3 protein, CDR3 DNA. A D gene is named only where the DNA matches it firmly. Clone size appears in some rows only: once, few, many, or a class for an expanded clone.

TRBD2	TRBV19	TRBJ2-1	NA	CASSISGVYNEQFF	TGTGCCAGTAGTATTAGCGGGGTCTACAATGAGCAGTTCTTC
NA	TRBV7-9	TRBJ1-4	NA	CASRADSEKLFF	TGTGCCAGCAGAGCGGACAGTGAAAAACTGTTTTTT
NA	TRBV19	TRBJ1-6	NA	CASSIRAADYNSPLHF	TGTGCCAGTAGTATAAGGGCAGCCGACTATAATTCACCCCTCCACTTT
NA	TRBV6-1	TRBJ1-1	NA	CASSITGFMNTEAFF	TGTGCCAGCAGTATCACAGGATTCATGAACACTGAAGCTTTCTTT
NA	TRBV20-1	TRBJ1-2	few	CSALEKGINYGYTF	TGCAGTGCCTTGGAGAAGGGAATCAACTATGGCTACACCTTC
TRBD1	TRBV7-8	TRBJ2-5	many	CASSFDREPQETQYF	TGTGCCAGCAGCTTCGACAGGGAACCTCAAGAGACCCAGTACTTC
NA	TRBV12-3/TRBV12-4	TRBJ1-5	NA	CASSLDLGRSQPQHF	TGTGCCAGCAGTTTAGATTTGGGTAGGAGTCAGCCCCAGCATTTT
TRBD2	TRBV11-2	TRBJ2-7	NA	CASSLDRQRDYEQYF	TGTGCCAGCAGCTTAGATCGGCAGCGGGATTATGAGCAGTACTTC
NA	TRBV10-3	TRBJ1-1	many	CAIGSNTEAFF	TGTGCCATCGGATCGAACACTGAAGCTTTCTTT
TRBD2	TRBV4-1	TRBJ2-5	NA	CASSPRHLAGGQETQYF	TGCGCCAGCAGCCCCCGCCACCTAGCGGGGGGGCAAGAGACCCAGTACTTC
NA	TRBV7-6	TRBJ2-3	few	CASSLATTADTQYF	TGTGCCAGCAGCTTAGCAACCACCGCAGATACGCAGTATTTT
NA	TRBV5-1	TRBJ1-1	few	CASSLRFSSTEAFF	TGCGCCAGCAGCTTGCGGTTTTCAAGCACTGAAGCTTTCTTT
TRBD2	TRBV12-3/TRBV12-4	TRBJ2-1	NA	CASSFASGGWGEQFF	TGTGCCAGCAGTTTCGCTAGCGGGGGGTGGGGTGAGCAGTTCTTC
NA	TRBV7-8	TRBJ2-1	many	CASSLAGGDWPWGEQFF	TGTGCCAGCAGCTTAGCCGGTGGGGACTGGCCCTGGGGTGAGCAGTTCTTC
TRBD1	TRBV7-8	TRBJ1-1	many	CASSEPGQGIMNTEAFF	TGTGCCAGCAGCGAGCCGGGACAGGGGATCATGAACACTGAAGCTTTCTTT
NA	TRBV6-5	TRBJ2-5	NA	CASSYSGEDKETQYF	TGTGCCAGCAGTTACTCTGGGGAAGACAAAGAGACCCAGTACTTC
TRBD2	TRBV7-3	TRBJ2-2	NA	CASSLRTSGGARTGELFF	TGTGCCAGCAGCCTCAGGACTAGCGGGGGGGCCCGTACCGGGGAGCTGTTTTTT
TRBD1	TRBV4-1	TRBJ1-2	NA	CTSSQDSGGYGYTF	TGCACCAGCAGCCAAGATTCAGGGGGCTATGGCTACACCTTC
NA	TRBV2	TRBJ1-1	NA	CASSFSGWDTEAFF	TGTGCCAGCAGTTTTTCCGGGTGGGACACTGAAGCTTTCTTT
NA	TRBV7-9	TRBJ1-5	NA	CASSLVTGRGRASNQPQHF	TGTGCCAGCAGCTTAGTTACCGGCCGGGGCAGGGCTAGCAATCAGCCCCAGCATTTT
TRBD1	TRBV6-5	TRBJ2-1	NA	CASTEDRAGEQFF	TGTGCCAGCACCGAAGACAGGGCAGGTGAGCAGTTCTTC
NA	TRBV28	TRBJ1-6	NA	CASSLVRGNNSPLHF	TGTGCCAGCAGTTTAGTTCGGGGAAATAATTCACCCCTCCACTTT
TRBD1	TRBV5-6	TRBJ2-6	NA	CASSARGPPSGANVLTF	TGTGCCAGCAGCGCTAGGGGGCCCCCCTCTGGGGCCAACGTCCTGACTTTC